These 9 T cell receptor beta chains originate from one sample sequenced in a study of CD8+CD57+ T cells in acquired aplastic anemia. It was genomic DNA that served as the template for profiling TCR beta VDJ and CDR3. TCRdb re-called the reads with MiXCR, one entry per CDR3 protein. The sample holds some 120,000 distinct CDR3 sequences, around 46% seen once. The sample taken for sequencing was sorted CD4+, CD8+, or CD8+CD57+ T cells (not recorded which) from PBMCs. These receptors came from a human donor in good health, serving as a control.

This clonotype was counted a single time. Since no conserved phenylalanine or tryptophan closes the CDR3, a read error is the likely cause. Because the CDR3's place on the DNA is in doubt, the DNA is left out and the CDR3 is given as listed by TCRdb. The CDR3 here is CAIGDRVTEALS. V and J are TRBV10-3 and TRBJ1-1; the table's D gene call, TRBD1, was not cross checked with the DNA. Germline V gives CDR1 ENHRY, CDR2 SYGVKD. The CDR3 is made up of 12 amino acids, end residues included.

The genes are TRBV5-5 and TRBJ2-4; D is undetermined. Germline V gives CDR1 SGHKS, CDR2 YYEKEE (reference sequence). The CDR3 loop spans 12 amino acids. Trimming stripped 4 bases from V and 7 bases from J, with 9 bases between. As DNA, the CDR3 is TGTGCCAGCAGCGACCACTATAACATTCAGTACTTC. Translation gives CASSDHYNIQYF. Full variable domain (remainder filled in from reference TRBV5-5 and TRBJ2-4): DAGVTQSPTHLIKTRGQQVTLRCSPISGHKSVSWYQQVLGQGPQFIFQYYEKEERGRGNFPDRFSARQFPNYSSELNVNALLLGDSALYLCASSDHYNIQYFGAGTRLSVL.

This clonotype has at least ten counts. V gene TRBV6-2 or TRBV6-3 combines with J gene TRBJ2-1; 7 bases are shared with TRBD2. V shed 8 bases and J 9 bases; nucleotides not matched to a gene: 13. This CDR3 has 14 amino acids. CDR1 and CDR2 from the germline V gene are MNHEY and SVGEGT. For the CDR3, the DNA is TGTGCCAGCGAGAACACGGGAGGTAAAGGTGAGCAGTTCTTC. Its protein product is CASENTGGKGEQFF.

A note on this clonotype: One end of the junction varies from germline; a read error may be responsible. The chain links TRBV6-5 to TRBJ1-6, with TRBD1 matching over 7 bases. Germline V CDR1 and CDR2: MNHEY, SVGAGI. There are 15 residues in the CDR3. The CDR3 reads CAGSYSGTAASPLHF. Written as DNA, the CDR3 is TGTGCCGGCAGTTACTCCGGGACAGCCGCCTCACCCCTCCACTTT.

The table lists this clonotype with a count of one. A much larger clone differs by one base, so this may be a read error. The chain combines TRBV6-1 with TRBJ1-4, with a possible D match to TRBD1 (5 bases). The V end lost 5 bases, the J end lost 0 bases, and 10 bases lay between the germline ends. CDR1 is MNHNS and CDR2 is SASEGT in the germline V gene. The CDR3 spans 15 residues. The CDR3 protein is CASSPRTTTNEKLFF. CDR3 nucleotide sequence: TGTGCCAGCAGTCCCCGGACAACAACTAATGAAAAACTGTTTTTT.

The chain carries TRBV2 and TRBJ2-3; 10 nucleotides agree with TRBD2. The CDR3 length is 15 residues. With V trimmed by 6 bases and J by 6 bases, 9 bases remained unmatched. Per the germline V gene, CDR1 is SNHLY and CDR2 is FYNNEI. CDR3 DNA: TGTGCCAGCAGCGCTAGCGGGAGTGAAGTTGATACGCAGTATTTT. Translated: CASSASGSEVDTQYF. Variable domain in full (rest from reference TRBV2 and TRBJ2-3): EPEVTQTPSHQVTQMGQEVILRCVPISNHLYFYWYRQILGQKVEFLVSFYNNEISEKSEIFDDQFSVERPDGSNFTLKIRSTKLEDSAMYFCASSASGSEVDTQYFGPGTRLTVL.

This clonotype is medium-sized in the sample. The CDR3 DNA follows: TGTGCCACCAGTGATCAGATGATAAACCGTTATGGCTACACCTTC. Protein sequence: CATSDQMINRYGYTF. This chain links TRBV24-1 with TRBJ1-2; D is ambiguous. CDR1 and CDR2 from the germline V gene are KGHDR and SFDVKD. V lost 3 bases, J lost 5 bases, and 15 bases lay in between. CDR3 length: 15 residues.

Here the CDR3 DNA reads TGTGCCACCAGCAGAGGTTCGTATGTGGAGCCCCAGCATTTT. Protein: CATSRGSYVEPQHF. The V gene is TRBV15, the J gene TRBJ1-5; D is uncertain. V lost 1 base to trimming and J lost 8 bases, with 12 bases between them. The CDR3 length is 14 residues. Germline CDR1 LNHNV, CDR2 YYDKDF (reference sequence).

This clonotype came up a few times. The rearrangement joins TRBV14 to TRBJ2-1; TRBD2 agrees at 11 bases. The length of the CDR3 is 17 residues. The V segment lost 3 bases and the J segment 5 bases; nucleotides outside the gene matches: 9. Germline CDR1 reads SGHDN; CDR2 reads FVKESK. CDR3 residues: CASSHLAGGRVNNEQFF. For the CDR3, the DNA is TGTGCCAGCAGCCACCTAGCGGGGGGACGGGTAAACAATGAGCAGTTCTTC.